The text below deals with one T cell receptor beta chain. Which cohort a participant joined came from the clinical history participants gave. All exposed participants met a person with COVID-19 within 2 weeks before entering the study. Germline CDR1 is WSHSY and CDR2 is SAAADI. The CDR3 length is 14 residues. The V gene end was trimmed by 6 bases and the J gene end by 4 bases; junction bases not matched to a gene: 7. This sample is drawn from a study of blood T cell repertoires in COVID-19. Generated by immunoSEQ multiplex PCR, the TCRdb table keeps only in-frame clones and is missing some. The table has around 320,000 clones, about 90% seen once.

The source material was PBMCs or T cells enriched from blood (not recorded which). This sequence originates from a woman in her forties or fifties who had been exposed to COVID-19. This rearrangement joins TRBV10-2 to TRBJ1-1; 8 bases are shared with TRBD1. CDR3: CASRPQGAGTEAFF. The CDR3 nucleotides read TGCGCCAGCAGGCCGCAGGGGGCCGGCACTGAAGCTTTCTTT.